A single sample gave rise to the 10 T cell receptor beta chains below, sequenced in a study of cytomegalovirus exposure and HLA in healthy donors. 60 Vbeta and 13 Jbeta primers were used in PCR. Some clones are missing from TCRdb's copy, which holds only in-frame ones; the method was immunoSEQ multiplex PCR. Here the sample spans some 160,000 clones, around 78% being singletons. Sequences were obtained from PBMCs. These receptors all come from a middle-aged woman in good health and CMV-seronegative.

This clone was found once. The genes are TRBV29-1 and TRBJ2-7; 12 positions agree with TRBD2. There are 14 residues in the CDR3. Germline V gene data show CDR1 as SQVTM and CDR2 as ANQGSEA. With 5 bases clipped from V and 4 bases from J, the junction kept 6 bases outside the gene matches. The CDR3 protein is CSVQKLAGGYEQYF. The CDR3 region has the DNA TGCAGCGTTCAAAAACTAGCGGGGGGATACGAGCAGTACTTC.

This rearrangement joins TRBV5-1 to TRBJ2-7, with D uncertain. The V gene lost 0 bases and the J gene lost 4 bases, with 8 bases spanning the gap. The CDR3 extends over 13 amino acids. The germline CDR1 and CDR2 sequences are SGHRS and YFSETQ. The CDR3 nucleotides read TGCGCCAGCAGCTTGGCCGGCAGGTACGAGCAGTACTTC. The encoded protein is CASSLAGRYEQYF.

This rearrangement joins TRBV7-6 to TRBJ2-7; D is perhaps TRBD1 (6 bases). Germline lookup yields CDR1 SGHVS and CDR2 FNYEAQ. The germline V and J ends were trimmed by 3 bases and 0 bases, with 12 bases remaining between them. This CDR3 is built from 15 residues. DNA for the CDR3: TGTGCCAGCAGCTTTCAGCCAGGGGTCTCCTACGAGCAGTACTTC. Encoded protein: CASSFQPGVSYEQYF.

The chain carries TRBV7-8 and TRBJ2-7, with 9 bases that match TRBD2. After removal of 0 bases from V and 4 bases from J, the junction contained 4 bases not matched to a gene. Germline V lookup: CDR1 SGHVS, CDR2 FQNEAQ. This CDR3 spans 15 amino acids. The CDR3 region is CASSLARGGQYEQYF. In nucleotides, the CDR3 is TGTGCCAGCAGCTTAGCGCGGGGGGGCCAATACGAGCAGTACTTC.

This sequence joins TRBV19 and TRBJ1-5; 9 positions agree with TRBD1. CDR1 is LNHDA and CDR2 is SQIVND in the germline V gene (reference sequence). The CDR3 extends over 16 amino acids. V lost 7 bases and J lost 6; bases outside the gene matches: 13. Here the CDR3 DNA reads TGTGCCAGTATCCTATCATCCGGGACAGGGTTTCAGCCCCAGCATTTT. Protein sequence: CASILSSGTGFQPQHF.

Points on this clone: The same CDR3 is also encoded by other DNA sequences in this sample. The V gene is TRBV7-9, the J gene TRBJ2-7; 9 nucleotides agree with TRBD1. The V segment lost 5 bases and the J segment 1 base; nucleotides outside the gene matches: 9. This CDR3 contains 16 residues. CDR1 SEHNR and CDR2 FQNEAQ come from the germline V gene (reference sequence). CDR3 residues: CASSREGQGRSYEQYF. The CDR3 DNA reads TGTGCCAGCAGCCGGGAAGGACAGGGGAGATCCTACGAGCAGTACTTC.

About this clone itself: Other DNA sequences in this sample translate to the same CDR3. The chain is built from TRBV19 and TRBJ2-7, with 9 bases that match TRBD1. Unmatched junction bases numbered 3, after V lost 3 bases and J lost 3 bases. The CDR3 sequence is 14 residues long. Germline V gene lookup returns CDR1 LNHDA and CDR2 SQIVND (reference sequence). The CDR3 loop reads CASSIGTGSYEQYF. The CDR3 region has the DNA TGTGCCAGTAGTATCGGGACAGGGAGCTACGAGCAGTACTTC.

The chain combines TRBV28 with TRBJ2-7, with D possibly TRBD2 on 6 matching bases. This CDR3 is 16 amino acids long. Trimming took 4 bases from V and 0 from J, leaving 16 bases between them. CDR1 is MDHEN, CDR2 SYDVKM, per germline. The CDR3 spells CASSSRGEWDSYEQYF. The CDR3 DNA reads as TGTGCCAGCAGTTCCCGCGGGGAGTGGGACTCCTACGAGCAGTACTTC.

V and J are TRBV19 and TRBJ1-1; D is perhaps TRBD1 (5 bases). The CDR3 contains 14 residues. V lost 3 bases to trimming and J lost 6 bases, with 14 bases between them. The V gene's germline CDR1 is LNHDA and CDR2 SQIVND (reference sequence). The CDR3 region is CASSIRSWGAEAFF. Written as DNA, the CDR3 is TGTGCCAGTAGTATTCGATCCTGGGGCGCTGAAGCTTTCTTT.

V gene TRBV6-6 combines with J gene TRBJ1-4; D is undetermined. Germline CDR1 reads MNHNY; CDR2 reads SVGAGI (reference sequence). V was cut by 6 bases and J by 0 bases, with 8 bases left in between. The CDR3 is made up of 14 amino acids. In nucleotides, the CDR3 is TGTGCCAGCAGATTAACTGCAACTAATGAAAAACTGTTTTTT. Translation: CASRLTATNEKLFF.